A selection of T cell receptor beta chains follows, all from one sample in a study of blood T cells in healthy people across ages. One entry per CDR3 protein, called by TCRdb with MiXCR from the 5' RACE reads. The table includes fewer than 2,000,000 distinct CDR3 sequences, about 39% detected once. Sequenced sample: blood. These TCRs come from a human donor in good health. Both conserved end residues are part of each CDR3. Each record gives: V gene, clone size, D gene, J gene, CDR3 protein, CDR3 DNA. A D gene is named only where the DNA matches it firmly. Where a row states a size, it is once, few, many or the class of an expanded clone; other rows omit it.

v_gene: TRBV5-1
abundance: few
d_gene: NA
j_gene: TRBJ2-3
CDR3aa: CASSLSSGENTQYF
CDR3nt: TGCGCCAGCAGCTTGTCATCCGGAGAAAATACGCAGTATTTT

v_gene: TRBV7-2
abundance: NA
d_gene: TRBD1
j_gene: TRBJ2-4
CDR3aa: CASSLSGQGSYIQYF
CDR3nt: TGTGCCAGCAGCTTATCCGGACAGGGGTCGTACATTCAGTACTTC

v_gene: TRBV20-1
abundance: NA
d_gene: NA
j_gene: TRBJ2-6
CDR3aa: CSARGLEVAGANVLTF
CDR3nt: TGCAGTGCTAGGGGTCTCGAGGTTGCTGGGGCCAACGTCCTGACTTTC

v_gene: TRBV20-1
abundance: NA
d_gene: NA
j_gene: TRBJ2-3
CDR3aa: CSGGVGGHPGTQYF
CDR3nt: TGCAGCGGAGGGGTGGGGGGGCACCCAGGGACGCAGTATTTT

v_gene: TRBV12-3/TRBV12-4
abundance: NA
d_gene: NA
j_gene: TRBJ1-5
CDR3aa: CASSLSGGEVVNQPQHF
CDR3nt: TGTGCCAGCAGTTTGAGTGGGGGGGAGGTTGTCAATCAGCCCCAGCATTTT

v_gene: TRBV4-3
abundance: NA
d_gene: NA
j_gene: TRBJ2-5
CDR3aa: CASSPGMGLLETQYF
CDR3nt: TGCGCCAGCAGCCCTGGGATGGGGTTACTGGAGACCCAGTACTTC

v_gene: TRBV7-9
abundance: few
d_gene: NA
j_gene: TRBJ2-7
CDR3aa: CASSLGHLESDYEQYF
CDR3nt: TGTGCCAGCAGCTTGGGACACTTGGAGTCAGACTACGAGCAGTACTTC

v_gene: TRBV7-6
abundance: NA
d_gene: TRBD1
j_gene: TRBJ2-2
CDR3aa: CASSLGQGVNTGELFF
CDR3nt: TGTGCCAGCAGCTTAGGACAGGGGGTCAACACCGGGGAGCTGTTTTTT

v_gene: TRBV6-5
abundance: NA
d_gene: NA
j_gene: TRBJ2-5
CDR3aa: CASSSGLSQETQYF
CDR3nt: TGTGCCAGCAGTTCAGGACTGTCCCAAGAGACCCAGTACTTC

v_gene: TRBV7-2
abundance: few
d_gene: NA
j_gene: TRBJ2-2
CDR3aa: CASSKRPGELFF
CDR3nt: TGTGCCAGCAGTAAGAGACCCGGGGAGCTGTTTTTT

v_gene: TRBV4-3
abundance: once
d_gene: NA
j_gene: TRBJ1-2
CDR3aa: CASSQDVSGADPLYGYTF
CDR3nt: TGCGCCAGCAGCCAAGATGTATCAGGGGCGGATCCACTCTATGGCTACACCTTC

v_gene: TRBV10-3
abundance: NA
d_gene: NA
j_gene: TRBJ1-4
CDR3aa: CAISPTGFSGEKLFF
CDR3nt: TGTGCCATCAGCCCAACAGGGTTCAGTGGTGAAAAACTGTTTTTT

v_gene: TRBV7-2
abundance: NA
d_gene: TRBD2
j_gene: TRBJ2-1
CDR3aa: CASSFTSGGRREQFF
CDR3nt: TGTGCCAGCAGCTTTACTAGCGGGGGGCGTCGCGAGCAGTTCTTC

v_gene: TRBV5-6
abundance: few
d_gene: NA
j_gene: TRBJ2-1
CDR3aa: CASSLWGVSSYNEQFF
CDR3nt: TGTGCCAGCAGCTTGTGGGGGGTTAGCTCCTACAATGAGCAGTTCTTC

v_gene: TRBV7-2
abundance: NA
d_gene: NA
j_gene: TRBJ2-1
CDR3aa: CASSLAGAEDRQFF
CDR3nt: TGTGCCAGCAGCTTAGCGGGGGCAGAGGATAGGCAGTTCTTC

v_gene: TRBV7-9
abundance: few
d_gene: NA
j_gene: TRBJ1-1
CDR3aa: CASRPGARDQEAFF
CDR3nt: TGTGCCAGCAGACCAGGGGCCAGAGATCAGGAAGCTTTCTTT

v_gene: TRBV4-2
abundance: many
d_gene: NA
j_gene: TRBJ2-5
CDR3aa: CASSQGAASLSQETQYF
CDR3nt: TGTGCCAGCAGCCAAGGGGCAGCTAGTCTGTCCCAAGAGACCCAGTACTTC

v_gene: TRBV12-3/TRBV12-4
abundance: NA
d_gene: NA
j_gene: TRBJ2-7
CDR3aa: CASSLWDNTGEQYF
CDR3nt: TGTGCCAGCAGTTTATGGGACAACACAGGCGAGCAGTACTTC

v_gene: TRBV4-1
abundance: NA
d_gene: TRBD1
j_gene: TRBJ1-1
CDR3aa: CASSQGGTENTEAFF
CDR3nt: TGCGCCAGCAGCCAGGGTGGGACAGAGAACACTGAAGCTTTCTTT

v_gene: TRBV29-1
abundance: few
d_gene: NA
j_gene: TRBJ2-5
CDR3aa: CSAGTQQETQYF
CDR3nt: TGCAGCGCCGGGACCCAGCAAGAGACCCAGTACTTC

v_gene: TRBV11-2
abundance: few
d_gene: NA
j_gene: TRBJ2-1
CDR3aa: CASSLPEGSAWNEQFF
CDR3nt: TGTGCCAGCAGCTTACCGGAGGGCTCAGCGTGGAATGAGCAGTTCTTC

v_gene: TRBV29-1
abundance: few
d_gene: NA
j_gene: TRBJ2-7
CDR3aa: CSVEDPGRESYEQYF
CDR3nt: TGCAGCGTTGAAGATCCAGGTCGGGAATCCTACGAGCAGTACTTC

v_gene: TRBV2
abundance: NA
d_gene: NA
j_gene: TRBJ2-5
CDR3aa: CASSVRGSEQYF
CDR3nt: TGTGCCAGCAGTGTGAGGGGGAGTGAGCAGTACTTC

v_gene: TRBV20-1
abundance: NA
d_gene: NA
j_gene: TRBJ2-7
CDR3aa: CSARDPFAGRITYEQYF
CDR3nt: TGCAGTGCTAGAGATCCTTTTGCGGGACGAATTACCTACGAGCAGTACTTC